This record looks at one T cell receptor (beta chain) sequence and its context. Antigen specificity is unknown. Sorting captured naive CD8 T cells as CD8+CD4-CCR7+CD45RA+. The data were obtained in a study of molecular identifiers for immune sequencing clone quantification. From the PCR reads, TCRdb called clonotypes with MiXCR, one entry per CDR3 protein. The table lists around 460,000 distinct CDR3 sequences, around 23% of them singletons. Study-level findings and limits: Whereas clones above 20 RNA copies held under 1% of naive-cell molecules, they held over 97% of effector molecules.

Germline values: CDR1 MNHNS, CDR2 SASEGT. This CDR3 region has 13 residues. V lost 3 bases and J lost 4, with 10 bases in between. The sample taken for sequencing was naive CD8+ T cells from blood, with Jurkat cell RNA spiked in. Subset reported: FACS-sorted CD8+CD4-CCR7+CD45RA+ naive T cells. This TCR was sampled from a human donor in good health. Some libraries in this study had Jurkat cell RNA spiked in. The V gene is TRBV6-1, the J gene TRBJ2-7; unclear D gene. The CDR3 DNA follows: TGTGCCAGCAGTGATCTACCGAGGTACGAGCAGTACTTC. Translated: CASSDLPRYEQYF.